This T cell receptor beta chain was identified in a study of shared clonotypes between healthy human individuals. The study's findings and limits: Shared clonotypes: about 5% naive CD4, under 4% naive CD8, about 2.5% memory CD4, roughly 0.4% memory CD8. Non-shared clonotypes displayed generation probabilities falling below those of clonotypes present in all four donors. As a rule, naive subsets had a larger estimated richness than memory subsets.

Authors' data handling: Owing to the provision of junction-only sequences devoid of quality scores by immunoSEQ, filtering differed. TCRdb keeps only in-frame clones here, not all; method: immunoSEQ multiplex PCR. V, J and clone size reflect that table, while D and trimming were determined from the DNA. The sample consists of 2 million to 2.5 million clones, roughly 93% of them appearing once. V dropped 4 bases and J dropped 9; count of bases not matched to a gene: 7. This CDR3 is 15 amino acids long. Per the germline V gene, CDR1 is SGHAT and CDR2 is FQNNGV. To note about this clone: What it binds is not known.

The sequence was collected from a young man in good health. Some clones in this sample may be carry-over from other donors' samples. V and J are TRBV11-2 and TRBJ2-1; 12 positions agree with TRBD2. What was sequenced was naive CD4+ T cells from PBMCs. Subset indicated: CD45RA+ positively selected. The CDR3 here is CASSSRLAGVVEQFF. Written as DNA, the CDR3 is TGTGCCAGCAGCTCAAGACTAGCGGGAGTAGTTGAGCAGTTCTTC.